A single sample is the source of the 19 T cell receptor beta chains below, sequenced in a study of OX40 agonist ivuxolimab in advanced cancers. Sequencing was performed with immunoSEQ multiplex PCR; in TCRdb, only in-frame clones are kept and a portion is missing. The sample carries some 40,000 clones, about 78% recorded once. The specimen comprised CD4+ or CD8+ T cells sorted from blood, sampled in a trial of the OX40 agonist ivuxolimab. The origin of the receptors is an adult with an advanced solid tumor such as melanoma, head and neck, liver or kidney cancer.

At least ten counts were recorded for this clone. The rearrangement joins TRBV2 to TRBJ2-1; D possibly corresponds to TRBD2 (6 bases). The length of the CDR3 is 15 residues. The germline V gene encodes CDR1 SNHLY and CDR2 FYNNEI. The germline V and J ends were trimmed by 3 bases and 9 bases, with 18 bases remaining between them. CDR3 amino acids: CASSDGEVAPGEQFF. The CDR3 DNA reads TGTGCCAGCAGTGATGGGGAGGTAGCACCAGGTGAGCAGTTCTTC. Full variable domain (remainder filled in from reference TRBV2 and TRBJ2-1): EPEVTQTPSHQVTQMGQEVILRCVPISNHLYFYWYRQILGQKVEFLVSFYNNEISEKSEIFDDQFSVERPDGSNFTLKIRSTKLEDSAMYFCASSDGEVAPGEQFFGPGTRLTVL.

The chain carries TRBV19 and TRBJ1-1, with D perhaps TRBD1 (6 bases). The CDR3 is made up of 14 amino acids. The germline CDR1 and CDR2 sequences are LNHDA and SQIVND (reference sequence). V was clipped by 6 bases and J by 4 bases, with 15 bases between them. The CDR3 DNA follows: TGTGCCAGTAGGCGGGACATTGGTGGCACTGAAGCTTTCTTT. Translating it yields CASRRDIGGTEAFF.

On this clone: The same CDR3 can be traced to other DNA sequences in this sample. The chain couples TRBV19 to TRBJ1-5; 11 positions match TRBD1. Germline values: CDR1 LNHDA, CDR2 SQIVND (reference sequence). After removal of 7 bases from V and 6 bases from J, the junction contained 5 bases not matched to a gene. The CDR3 is 14 amino acids. The CDR3 spells CASKGGQGGQPQHF. The CDR3, as DNA: TGTGCCAGTAAGGGGGGACAGGGGGGTCAGCCCCAGCATTTT.

The rearrangement joins TRBV7-2 to TRBJ1-2, with D uncertain. Germline CDR1 is SGHTA and CDR2 is FQGNSA. CDR3 size: 13 residues. V lost 5 bases to trimming and J lost 0 bases, with 7 bases between them. The CDR3 sequence: CASSHRSNYGYTF. The CDR3 DNA reads TGTGCCAGCAGCCACAGATCTAACTATGGCTACACCTTC. The variable domain in full, completed from reference TRBV7-2 and TRBJ1-2, reads GAGVSQSPSNKVTEKGKDVELRCDPISGHTALYWYRQSLGQGLEFLIYFQGNSAPDKSGLPSDRFSAERTGGSVSTLTIQRTQQEDSAVYLCASSHRSNYGYTFGSGTRLTVV.

This chain connects TRBV27 to TRBJ2-6, with D uncertain. V lost 5 bases and J lost 12, with 11 bases in between. The germline V gene encodes CDR1 MNHEY and CDR2 SMNVEV (reference sequence). CDR3 length equals 12 residues. The CDR3 protein is CASSPLYPVLTF. For the CDR3, the DNA is TGTGCCAGCAGTCCTCTATATCCCGTCCTGACTTTC.

This rearrangement joins TRBV9 to TRBJ1-4, with D tentatively TRBD1 (6 bases). Germline V lookup: CDR1 SGDLS, CDR2 YYNGEE. The V end lost 6 bases, the J end lost 7 bases, and 16 bases lay between the germline ends. The CDR3 runs to 14 residues. CDR3 bases: TGTGCCAGCAATACGGGCGGGGGCGGTGAAAAACTGTTTTTT. It specifies CASNTGGGGEKLFF.

This clone was seen many times. In nucleotides, the CDR3 is TGTGCCAGCAGCTTAGCGCTTCTAGCCCCGAACACCGGGGAGCTGTTTTTT. Residues: CASSLALLAPNTGELFF. This sequence joins TRBV7-9 and TRBJ2-2, with D maybe TRBD2 (5 bases). The V gene's germline CDR1 is SEHNR and CDR2 FQNEAQ (reference sequence). CDR3 size: 17 residues. V gave up 0 bases and J gave up 0 bases, with 11 bases separating them. The whole variable domain, remainder taken from reference TRBV7-9 and TRBJ2-2, is DTGVSQNPRHKITKRGQNVTFRCDPISEHNRLYWYRQTLGQGPEFLTYFQNEAQLEKSRLLSDRFSAERPKGSFSTLEIQRTEQGDSAMYLCASSLALLAPNTGELFFGEGSRLTVL.

The chain recombines TRBV12-5 with TRBJ2-3; D gene ambiguous. The CDR3 covers 14 residues. V was pared by 7 bases and J by 1 base, with 12 bases between. Germline V gene data show CDR1 as LGHNT and CDR2 as FRNRAP. The CDR3 sequence is CASALEWGTDTQYF. In DNA form, the CDR3 reads TGTGCTAGTGCCTTGGAGTGGGGCACAGATACGCAGTATTTT.

This clone was found a few times. The chain recombines TRBV4-2 with TRBJ2-3, with D perhaps TRBD1 (6 bases). This CDR3 has 19 residues. V shed 4 bases and J shed 2 bases, with 25 bases lying between them. Germline assignment: CDR1 LGHNA and CDR2 YNFKEQ. DNA for the CDR3: TGTGCCAGCAGCCGAAAGAATATTGGGGCAGGGGAGCTCACAGATACGCAGTATTTT. Protein: CASSRKNIGAGELTDTQYF.

The sample holds a few counts of this clone. The chain couples TRBV21-1 to TRBJ2-6; the DNA was not compared with TRBD1, the D call given in the table. TRBV21-1 is assigned pseudogene status. CDR3 length: 20 amino acids. CDR3 protein: CASTNTEQGQGVSGANVLTF. The CDR3, as DNA: TGTGCCAGCACGAATACCGAGCAGGGACAGGGGGTATCTGGGGCCAACGTCCTGACTTTC.

This chain connects TRBV5-5 to TRBJ2-7; D may be TRBD2 (6 bases). The CDR3 is 13 amino acids. Germline lookup yields CDR1 SGHKS and CDR2 YYEKEE (reference sequence). Deletions cut 5 bases from V and 3 bases from J, with 12 bases between. This CDR3 is CASSPGLLYEQYF. CDR3 in DNA: TGTGCCAGCAGTCCGGGACTCCTCTACGAGCAGTACTTC.

J is TRBJ2-2 and V is TRBV13; D call uncertain. Trimming cost V 0 bases and J 3 bases, with 5 bases left between them. The CDR3 length is 14 residues. Germline lookup yields CDR1 PRHDT and CDR2 FYEKMQ (reference sequence). CDR3 in amino acids: CASSLGQYTGELFF. The CDR3 DNA sequence: TGTGCCAGCAGCTTAGGCCAGTACACCGGGGAGCTGTTTTTT.

The V and J genes are TRBV19 and TRBJ1-1, with D hard to call. The CDR3 is 14 amino acids. Germline CDR1 LNHDA, CDR2 SQIVND (reference sequence). The V end was cut by 2 bases, the J end by 2 bases, with 9 bases between. CDR3 amino acids: CASSIKSYNTEAFF. The CDR3 DNA reads TGTGCCAGTAGTATAAAAAGTTACAACACTGAAGCTTTCTTT. The complete variable domain, with remaining parts taken from reference TRBV19 and TRBJ1-1, reads DGGITQSPKYLFRKEGQNVTLSCEQNLNHDAMYWYRQDPGQGLRLIYYSQIVNDFQKGDIAEGYSVSREKKESFPLTVTSAQKNPTAFYLCASSIKSYNTEAFFGQGTRLTVV.

J is TRBJ2-1 and V is TRBV5-1, with TRBD1 identical over 10 bases. V shed 2 bases and J 6 bases; nucleotides not matched to a gene: 5. This CDR3 contains 15 residues. Germline V gene data show CDR1 as SGHRS and CDR2 as YFSETQ. The DNA for the CDR3 is TGCGCCAGCAGCTTTGGACAGGGGGACTCCAATGAGCAGTTCTTC. This sequence encodes CASSFGQGDSNEQFF.

This clone was observed a handful of times. The CDR3 sequence is CASAPYRGDNEQFF. DNA for the CDR3: TGTGCCAGCGCACCGTACAGGGGCGACAATGAGCAGTTCTTC. The rearrangement uses TRBV7-3 and TRBJ2-1, with 7 nucleotides matching TRBD1. Trimming removed 8 bases from V and 5 bases from J; junction bases left unmatched: 9. Per germline, CDR1 SGHTA and CDR2 FQGTGA. The CDR3 covers 14 residues.

The CDR3 loop is CASSLRNPQFPYGYTF. The CDR3 DNA follows: TGTGCCAGTAGTCTTAGGAACCCACAGTTCCCCTATGGCTACACCTTC. This chain links TRBV19 with TRBJ1-2; D not resolved. From germline, CDR1 is LNHDA and CDR2 SQIVND (reference sequence). V lost 5 bases, J lost 4 bases, and 20 bases lay in between. The CDR3 contains 16 residues.

V and J are TRBV7-9 and TRBJ2-7; D possibly uses TRBD1 or TRBD2 (5 bases each). V was trimmed by 5 bases and J by 3 bases, leaving 11 bases between them. This CDR3 spans 13 amino acids. Per germline, CDR1 SEHNR and CDR2 FQNEAQ (reference sequence). The CDR3 sequence: CASSPGRFYEQYF. The DNA for the CDR3 is TGTGCCAGCAGCCCGGGACGCTTCTACGAGCAGTACTTC.

V gene TRBV4-3 combines with J gene TRBJ2-3; D unresolved. Germline loops: CDR1 LGHNA, CDR2 YSLEER. V was pared by 0 bases and J by 2 bases, with 6 bases between. The CDR3 is 14 amino acids. This chain's CDR3 is CASSQEVYTDTQYF. The DNA for the CDR3 is TGCGCCAGCAGCCAAGAGGTTTACACAGATACGCAGTATTTT.

This clone was seen a single time. The chain recombines TRBV19 with TRBJ2-6; perhaps TRBD1 as D (6 bases). V lost 11 bases, J lost 3 bases, and 14 bases lay in between. This CDR3 has 14 amino acids. Germline CDR1 LNHDA, CDR2 SQIVND (reference sequence). The CDR3 loop reads CASNRVGGANVLTF. Written as DNA, the CDR3 is TGTGCCTCAAACAGGGTTGGTGGGGCCAACGTCCTGACTTTC.